These T cell receptor beta chains were read from a single sample in a study of cytomegalovirus exposure and HLA in healthy donors. Here immunoSEQ multiplex PCR was the method, and the copy in TCRdb shows in-frame clones only, minus some. The sample carries approximately 65,000 clones, 96% recorded once. What was sequenced was PBMCs. These receptors came from a young man in good health and CMV-seronegative. Each CDR3 is given with its conserved first and last residue. The D gene is left open where the match is weak. Size is omitted from some rows. Given values are once, few, many or a class for expanded clones.

D: TRBD1; size: -; V: TRBV2; J: TRBJ1-5; CDR3: CASSTGTGSLGPQHF; DNA: TGTGCCAGCAGTACCGGGACAGGGTCCTTAGGGCCCCAGCATTTT
D: TRBD2; size: -; V: TRBV9; J: TRBJ2-2; CDR3: CASSVELAGVGGTGELFF; DNA: TGTGCCAGCAGCGTAGAACTAGCGGGAGTGGGGGGCACCGGGGAGCTGTTTTTT
D: TRBD1; size: -; V: TRBV10-3; J: TRBJ1-3; CDR3: CATGTGPSGNTIYF; DNA: TGTGCCACCGGGACAGGGCCCTCTGGAAACACCATATATTTT
D: TRBD2; size: -; V: TRBV7-8; J: TRBJ2-7; CDR3: CASRGRDEQYF; DNA: TGTGCCAGCCGAGGGAGGGACGAGCAGTACTTC
D: TRBD2; size: -; V: TRBV9; J: TRBJ2-3; CDR3: CASSLGLAGGDTQYF; DNA: TGTGCCAGCAGCTTGGGGCTAGCGGGAGGAGATACGCAGTATTTT
D: TRBD1; size: -; V: TRBV6-5; J: TRBJ1-2; CDR3: CASSYLGQGVVDGYTF; DNA: TGTGCCAGCAGTTACCTCGGACAGGGCGTTGTAGATGGCTACACCTTC
D: -; size: -; V: TRBV27; J: TRBJ2-2; CDR3: CASSLIAGELFF; DNA: TGTGCCAGCAGTTTAATCGCCGGGGAGCTGTTTTTT
D: TRBD1; size: -; V: TRBV9; J: TRBJ2-1; CDR3: CASSLGQGGYNEQFF; DNA: TGTGCCAGCAGCCTGGGACAGGGTGGCTACAATGAGCAGTTCTTC
D: -; size: -; V: TRBV27; J: TRBJ1-2; CDR3: CASSFLLGHYGYTF; DNA: TGTGCCAGCAGTTTTCTCTTGGGGCACTATGGCTACACCTTC
D: -; size: -; V: TRBV7-9; J: TRBJ1-2; CDR3: CASSPGGTGSYGYTF; DNA: TGTGCCAGCAGCCCAGGCGGCACAGGATCCTATGGCTACACCTTC
D: TRBD2; size: -; V: TRBV5-1; J: TRBJ2-1; CDR3: CASSLNVPASGSGEQFF; DNA: TGCGCCAGCAGCTTGAACGTCCCGGCTAGCGGGAGCGGGGAGCAGTTCTTC
D: TRBD1; size: -; V: TRBV28; J: TRBJ1-1; CDR3: CASSPGGEAFF; DNA: TGTGCCAGCAGTCCAGGGGGCGAAGCTTTCTTT
D: -; size: -; V: TRBV7-9; J: TRBJ2-1; CDR3: CASSFRDNLNEQFF; DNA: TGTGCCAGCAGCTTCAGGGACAACCTCAATGAGCAGTTCTTC
D: -; size: -; V: TRBV18; J: TRBJ1-4; CDR3: CASTGQGNPTNEKLFF; DNA: TGTGCCAGCACCGGTCAGGGGAACCCAACTAATGAAAAACTGTTTTTT
D: -; size: -; V: TRBV27; J: TRBJ2-1; CDR3: CASSERDTRSSYNEQFF; DNA: TGTGCCAGCAGTGAAAGGGACACCCGGAGCTCCTACAATGAGCAGTTCTTC
D: TRBD1; size: -; V: TRBV5-8; J: TRBJ1-5; CDR3: CASSPFTGANNQPQHF; DNA: TGTGCCAGCAGCCCGTTTACAGGGGCCAACAATCAGCCCCAGCATTTT
D: TRBD1; size: -; V: TRBV7-2; J: TRBJ2-1; CDR3: CASGYRGYNEQFF; DNA: TGTGCCAGCGGCTACAGGGGGTACAATGAGCAGTTCTTC
D: -; size: -; V: TRBV9; J: TRBJ1-2; CDR3: CASSVNSLSYGYTF; DNA: TGTGCCAGCAGCGTAAACAGTCTTTCCTATGGCTACACCTTC
D: -; size: once; V: TRBV19; J: TRBJ2-3; CDR3: CASSRGGGAADTQYF; DNA: TGTGCCAGTAGTCGGGGAGGGGGGGCCGCAGATACGCAGTATTTT
D: -; size: -; V: TRBV15; J: TRBJ1-4; CDR3: CAGARGANEKLFF; DNA: TGTGCCGGAGCACGGGGGGCTAATGAAAAACTGTTTTTT
D: TRBD1; size: -; V: TRBV29-1; J: TRBJ1-5; CDR3: CSVDQGARQSAPAF; DNA: TGCAGCGTTGACCAGGGGGCGAGGCAATCAGCCCCAGCATTT
D: TRBD1; size: once; V: TRBV28; J: TRBJ1-1; CDR3: CASSPYRGGNTEAFF; DNA: TGTGCCAGCAGTCCTTACAGGGGGGGCAACACTGAAGCTTTCTTT
D: -; size: -; V: TRBV5-1; J: TRBJ1-3; CDR3: CASSYIRVESGNTIYF; DNA: TGCGCCAGCAGCTATATCAGGGTGGAATCTGGAAACACCATATATTTT
D: -; size: -; V: TRBV6-4; J: TRBJ2-4; CDR3: CASRTGRKAKNIQYF; DNA: TGTGCCAGCAGAACAGGGAGAAAAGCCAAAAACATTCAGTACTTC
D: -; size: -; V: TRBV30; J: TRBJ2-5; CDR3: CAWQGNQETQYF; DNA: TGTGCCTGGCAGGGGAACCAAGAGACCCAGTACTTC
D: TRBD1; size: -; V: TRBV19; J: TRBJ1-1; CDR3: CASLQGPTEAFF; DNA: TGTGCCAGCCTACAGGGGCCCACTGAAGCTTTCTTT
D: -; size: -; V: TRBV20-1; J: TRBJ1-1; CDR3: CSATRGAEAFF; DNA: TGCAGTGCTACCAGGGGTGCTGAAGCTTTCTTT
D: TRBD2; size: -; V: TRBV6-5; J: TRBJ2-3; CDR3: CASSYRTSGGTDTQYF; DNA: TGTGCCAGCAGTTACCGGACTAGCGGGGGCACAGATACGCAGTATTTT
D: TRBD1; size: -; V: TRBV19; J: TRBJ2-7; CDR3: CASSPGQGPGEQYF; DNA: TGTGCCAGTAGTCCAGGACAGGGGCCGGGGGAGCAGTACTTC
D: TRBD1; size: -; V: TRBV4-1; J: TRBJ2-7; CDR3: CASSQEFTTGGLYF; DNA: TGCGCCAGCAGCCAAGAGTTTACAACAGGGGGCCTTTACTTC
D: -; size: -; V: TRBV7-3; J: TRBJ2-1; CDR3: CASSLGATSYNEQFF; DNA: TGTGCCAGCAGCTTAGGGGCGACCTCCTACAATGAGCAGTTCTTC
D: -; size: -; V: TRBV28; J: TRBJ1-4; CDR3: CASRQQGRSEKLFF; DNA: TGTGCCAGCAGGCAACAGGGTCGGAGTGAAAAACTGTTTTTT
D: -; size: -; V: TRBV2; J: TRBJ2-7; CDR3: CASSDRPTSYYEQYF; DNA: TGTGCCAGCAGTGATCGCCCAACTAGCTACTACGAGCAGTACTTC
D: TRBD1; size: -; V: TRBV11-2; J: TRBJ1-2; CDR3: CASSPILIGQGDYGYTF; DNA: TGTGCCAGCAGCCCTATACTCATCGGACAGGGAGACTATGGCTACACCTTC
D: -; size: -; V: TRBV9; J: TRBJ2-7; CDR3: CASSAGAYEQYF; DNA: TGTGCCAGCAGCGCGGGGGCCTACGAGCAGTACTTC
D: TRBD1; size: -; V: TRBV5-1; J: TRBJ2-1; CDR3: CASSVPGQGRNEQFF; DNA: TGCGCCAGCAGCGTCCCGGGACAGGGGAGAAATGAGCAGTTCTTC
D: -; size: -; V: TRBV6-6; J: TRBJ2-7; CDR3: CASSGRGTYEQYF; DNA: TGTGCCAGCAGCGGCAGGGGAACCTACGAGCAGTACTTC
D: -; size: few; V: TRBV30; J: TRBJ1-2; CDR3: CAWSVLDSRYTF; DNA: TGTGCCTGGAGTGTCCTGGACAGTCGCTACACCTTC
D: -; size: -; V: TRBV5-8; J: TRBJ1-1; CDR3: CASSLAGGTNTEAFF; DNA: TGTGCCAGCAGCTTGGCGGGGGGCACGAACACTGAAGCTTTCTTT
D: -; size: -; V: TRBV6-5; J: TRBJ1-5; CDR3: CASRREGNQPQHF; DNA: TGTGCCAGCAGGCGGGAAGGCAATCAGCCCCAGCATTTT
D: TRBD1; size: -; V: TRBV5-1; J: TRBJ2-1; CDR3: CASSSPGGHNEQFF; DNA: TGCGCCAGCAGCTCCCCAGGGGGCCACAATGAGCAGTTCTTC
D: -; size: -; V: TRBV5-4; J: TRBJ2-4; CDR3: CASSSASGVQENIQYF; DNA: TGTGCCAGCAGCTCAGCGTCGGGGGTGCAGGAAAACATTCAGTACTTC
D: TRBD2; size: once; V: TRBV7-2; J: TRBJ2-4; CDR3: CASSLVTSGSQNIQYF; DNA: TGTGCCAGCAGCTTAGTTACTAGCGGGAGCCAAAACATTCAGTACTTC
D: TRBD1; size: -; V: TRBV7-9; J: TRBJ1-3; CDR3: CASSLARQGVGNTIYF; DNA: TGTGCCAGCAGCTTAGCGAGACAGGGAGTTGGAAACACCATATATTTT
D: TRBD1; size: -; V: TRBV5-6; J: TRBJ1-2; CDR3: CASSLNRGRYNYGYTF; DNA: TGTGCCAGCAGCTTGAATAGGGGGCGTTACAACTATGGCTACACCTTC
D: -; size: -; V: TRBV6-5; J: TRBJ1-1; CDR3: CASSTRERNTEAFF; DNA: TGTGCCAGCAGTACCCGGGAGAGGAACACTGAAGCTTTCTTT
D: TRBD2; size: -; V: TRBV14; J: TRBJ2-1; CDR3: CASGTSGRYEQFF; DNA: TGTGCCAGCGGGACTAGCGGGAGGTATGAGCAGTTCTTC
D: TRBD2; size: -; V: TRBV11-3; J: TRBJ2-2; CDR3: CASSLVGGSTTGELFF; DNA: TGTGCCAGCAGCTTAGTTGGCGGGAGTACCACCGGGGAGCTGTTTTTT
D: TRBD1; size: -; V: TRBV6-6; J: TRBJ1-1; CDR3: CATRTGGNTEAFF; DNA: TGTGCCACCCGGACAGGGGGAAACACTGAAGCTTTCTTT
D: -; size: -; V: TRBV7-2; J: TRBJ2-7; CDR3: CASSSREAYEQYF; DNA: TGTGCCAGCAGCTCCCGCGAAGCTTACGAGCAGTACTTC
D: -; size: -; V: TRBV27; J: TRBJ2-1; CDR3: CASSLELSYNEQFF; DNA: TGTGCCAGCAGTTTAGAACTCTCCTACAATGAGCAGTTCTTC
D: -; size: -; V: TRBV29-1; J: TRBJ1-4; CDR3: CSVSPTGHRNEKLFF; DNA: TGCAGCGTTTCGCCGACAGGCCATCGGAATGAAAAACTGTTTTTT
D: -; size: -; V: TRBV6-5; J: TRBJ2-3; CDR3: CASSYSRQATDTQYF; DNA: TGTGCCAGCAGTTACTCGAGACAGGCCACAGATACGCAGTATTTT
D: -; size: -; V: TRBV6-6; J: TRBJ1-5; CDR3: CASSAPAGAGNQPQHF; DNA: TGTGCCAGCAGTGCCCCAGCGGGGGCTGGCAATCAGCCCCAGCATTTT
D: -; size: -; V: TRBV20-1; J: TRBJ1-2; CDR3: CSPGSGYTF; DNA: TGCAGTCCCGGTTCCGGCTACACCTTC
D: TRBD2; size: once; V: TRBV6-5; J: TRBJ2-7; CDR3: CASSLREGYEQYF; DNA: TGTGCCAGCAGTCTGCGGGAGGGATACGAGCAGTACTTC
D: TRBD1; size: -; V: TRBV27; J: TRBJ1-6; CDR3: CASRQGAFYNSPLHF; DNA: TGTGCCAGCAGACAGGGGGCCTTCTATAATTCACCCCTCCACTTT
D: -; size: once; V: TRBV5-1; J: TRBJ2-2; CDR3: CASSLVSNTGELFF; DNA: TGCGCCAGCAGCTTGGTCAGTAACACCGGGGAGCTGTTTTTT